The rows below give T cell receptor beta chains drawn from one sample of a study of blood T cells in healthy people across ages. TCRdb called the 5' RACE reads again in MiXCR, with one record for every CDR3 protein. This table has approximately 400,000 distinct CDR3 sequences, roughly half appearing once. Sequenced input: blood. The origin of the receptors is a man aged 55 to 70 in good health. Both conserved end residues are part of each CDR3. A D gene is named only where the DNA matches it firmly. Part of the rows lack a size; the others show once, few, many or a class for expanded clones.

>.|TRBJ1-1|TRBV7-2|TRBD1
TGTGCCAGCAGCTCTTATGTGGGACAGGGGAACACTGAAGCTTTCTTT
CASSSYVGQGNTEAFF
>.|TRBJ2-5|TRBV20-1|TRBD2
TGCAGTGCTAGAGTTGGGCTAGCGGGGGTGCGGGAGACCCAGTACTTC
CSARVGLAGVRETQYF
>.|TRBJ2-7|TRBV12-3/TRBV12-4|.
TGTGCCAGCAGTTTAACGGACGGGGGTTCCTACGAGCAGTACTTC
CASSLTDGGSYEQYF
>once|TRBJ2-7|TRBV25-1|TRBD1
TGTGCCAGCAGTGGAGGCGGACAGGACTCCTACGAGCAGTACTTC
CASSGGGQDSYEQYF
>few|TRBJ2-4|TRBV7-2|.
TGTGCCAGCAGCACCCCCGGGGGAGCCAAAAACATTCAGTACTTC
CASSTPGGAKNIQYF
>few|TRBJ2-7|TRBV27|.
TGTGCCAGCAGTTCTGCGGAGAGCCCCTACGAGCAGTACTTC
CASSSAESPYEQYF
>.|TRBJ2-1|TRBV7-3|.
TGTGCCAGCAGCTTAGAGCCGGGGGCTGAGCAGTTCTTC
CASSLEPGAEQFF
>few|TRBJ2-7|TRBV15|.
TGTGCCACCAGCAGAGACCCGAAAGGTTGGGTCTACGAGCAGTACTTC
CATSRDPKGWVYEQYF
>few|TRBJ2-2|TRBV12-3/TRBV12-4|TRBD2
TGTGCCAGCAGTTGGGCTAGCGGGAACACCGGGGAGCTGTTTTTT
CASSWASGNTGELFF
>few|TRBJ1-2|TRBV6-2/TRBV6-3|.
TGTGCCAGCAGCCCACCCCGAGGGGGGACTCCTAACTATGGCTACACCTTC
CASSPPRGGTPNYGYTF